This TCR beta chain was obtained from a study of regulatory T cells in long-lasting Graves disease. CDR3 size: 15 residues. With V trimmed by 4 bases and J by 3 bases, 7 bases remained unmatched. Germline assignment: CDR1 MDHEN and CDR2 SYDVKM. The time point is: newly diagnosed GD, antithyroid drugs for less than 3 months. PBMC RNA served as the TCR library source. This clonotype was counted only a few times. HTBI primers from iRepertoire and Arm-PCR of CDR3 regions yielded the TCR beta libraries. Using its own MiXCR run on the multiplex PCR reads, TCRdb lists one record per CDR3 protein. The sample gives more than 300,000 distinct CDR3 sequences, around 15% of which show up once; about a fifth is in the top ten.

The receptor's source is a female donor with Graves disease. This material consisted of peripheral blood mononuclear cells (PBMCs), taken at new diagnosis, from a patient treated with antithyroid drugs. The chain employs TRBV28 and TRBJ1-2, with TRBD1 matching 8 bases. The CDR3 nucleotides read TGTGCCAGCAGTTACCCCGACAGGGGCCACTATGGCTACACCTTC. It encodes CASSYPDRGHYGYTF.